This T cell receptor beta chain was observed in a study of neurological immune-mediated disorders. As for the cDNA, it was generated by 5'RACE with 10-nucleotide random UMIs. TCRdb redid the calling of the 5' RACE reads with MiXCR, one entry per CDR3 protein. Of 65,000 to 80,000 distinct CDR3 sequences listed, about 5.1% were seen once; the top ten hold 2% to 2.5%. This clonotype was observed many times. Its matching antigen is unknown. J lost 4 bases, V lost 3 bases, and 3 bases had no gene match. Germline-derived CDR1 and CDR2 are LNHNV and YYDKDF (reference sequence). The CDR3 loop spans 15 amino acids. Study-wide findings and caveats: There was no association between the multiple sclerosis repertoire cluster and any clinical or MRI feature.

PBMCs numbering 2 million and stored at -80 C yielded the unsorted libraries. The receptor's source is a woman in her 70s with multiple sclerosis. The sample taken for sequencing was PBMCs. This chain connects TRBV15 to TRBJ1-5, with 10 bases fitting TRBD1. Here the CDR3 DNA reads TGTGCCACCAGCAGGACAGGGGGCAATAATCAGCCCCAGCATTTT. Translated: CATSRTGGNNQPQHF.